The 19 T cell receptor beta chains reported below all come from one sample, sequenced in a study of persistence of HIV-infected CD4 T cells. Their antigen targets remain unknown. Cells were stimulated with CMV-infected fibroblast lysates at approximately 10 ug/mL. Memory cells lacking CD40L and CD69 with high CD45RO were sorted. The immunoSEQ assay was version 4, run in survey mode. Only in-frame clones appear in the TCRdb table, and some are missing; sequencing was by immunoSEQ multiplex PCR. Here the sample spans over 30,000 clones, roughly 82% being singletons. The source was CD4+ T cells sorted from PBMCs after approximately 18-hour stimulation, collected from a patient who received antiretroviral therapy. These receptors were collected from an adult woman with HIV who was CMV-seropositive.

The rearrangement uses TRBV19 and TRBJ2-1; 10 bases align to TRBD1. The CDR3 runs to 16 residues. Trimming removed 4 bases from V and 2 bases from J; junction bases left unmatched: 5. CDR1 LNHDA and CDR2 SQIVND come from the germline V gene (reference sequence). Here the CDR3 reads CASSTGQGVPYNEQFF. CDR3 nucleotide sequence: TGTGCCAGTAGTACAGGACAGGGGGTTCCCTACAATGAGCAGTTCTTC.

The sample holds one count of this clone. This CDR3 is CASSDRTSGYTGELFF. CDR3 nucleotide sequence: TGTGCCAGCAGCGACCGGACTAGCGGCTACACCGGGGAGCTGTTTTTT. The chain combines TRBV9 with TRBJ2-2, with TRBD2 matching over 10 bases. J was trimmed by 3 bases and V by 3 bases; bases with no gene match: 5. CDR3 length: 16 residues. Germline V gives CDR1 SGDLS, CDR2 YYNGEE.

CDR3 DNA: TGCGCCAGCAGTGAGTTATTGGGGTCTGAAGCTTTCTTT. Translating gives CASSELLGSEAFF. This rearrangement joins TRBV10-1 to TRBJ1-1; the D is unclear. Trimming pared 1 base from V and 6 bases from J, leaving 9 bases between. The CDR3 is 13 residues long. Germline V gene lookup returns CDR1 WNHNN and CDR2 SYGVQD (reference sequence).

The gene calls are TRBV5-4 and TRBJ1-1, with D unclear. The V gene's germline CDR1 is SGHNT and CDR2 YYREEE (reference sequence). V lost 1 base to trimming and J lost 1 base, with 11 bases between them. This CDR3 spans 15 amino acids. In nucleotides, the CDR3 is TGTGCCAGCAGCTTGTATGCGGGCTGGAACACTGAAGCTTTCTTT. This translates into CASSLYAGWNTEAFF.

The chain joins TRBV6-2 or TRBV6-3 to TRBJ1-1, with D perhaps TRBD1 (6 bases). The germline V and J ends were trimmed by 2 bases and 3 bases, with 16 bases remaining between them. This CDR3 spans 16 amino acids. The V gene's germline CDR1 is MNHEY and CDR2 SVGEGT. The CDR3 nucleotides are TGTGCCAGCAGTTACGCGCCCGGGACACCGGACACTGAAGCTTTCTTT. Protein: CASSYAPGTPDTEAFF.

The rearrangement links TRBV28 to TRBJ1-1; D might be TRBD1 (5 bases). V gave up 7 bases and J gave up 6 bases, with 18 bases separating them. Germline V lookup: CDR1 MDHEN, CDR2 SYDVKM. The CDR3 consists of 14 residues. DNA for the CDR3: TGTGCCAGCACCACCGGGAGCAGGGTCTCTGAAGCTTTCTTT. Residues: CASTTGSRVSEAFF.

The CDR3 region has the DNA TGTGCCAGCAGCCTCGACAGGGCAGCACTATCACCCCTCCACTTT. Its protein is CASSLDRAALSPLHF. The chain carries TRBV7-8 and TRBJ1-6; TRBD1 agrees at 7 bases. CDR3 length equals 15 residues. After removal of 5 bases from V and 10 bases from J, the junction contained 11 bases not matched to a gene. In germline, CDR1 is SGHVS, CDR2 FQNEAQ.

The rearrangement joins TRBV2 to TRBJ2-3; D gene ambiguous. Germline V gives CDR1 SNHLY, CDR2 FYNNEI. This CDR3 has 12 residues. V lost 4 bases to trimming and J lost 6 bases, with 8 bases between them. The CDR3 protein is CASSADGDTQYF. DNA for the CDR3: TGTGCCAGCAGTGCCGACGGGGATACGCAGTATTTT.

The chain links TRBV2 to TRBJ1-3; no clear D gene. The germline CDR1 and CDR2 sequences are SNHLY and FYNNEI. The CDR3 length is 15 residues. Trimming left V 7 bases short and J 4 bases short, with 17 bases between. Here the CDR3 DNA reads TGTGCCAGCACCCTGAGCCCGGCGGGGGGAAACACCATATATTTT. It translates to CASTLSPAGGNTIYF.

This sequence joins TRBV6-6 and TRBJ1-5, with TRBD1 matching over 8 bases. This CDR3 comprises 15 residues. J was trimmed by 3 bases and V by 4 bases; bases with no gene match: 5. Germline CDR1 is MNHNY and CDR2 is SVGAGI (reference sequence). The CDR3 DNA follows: TGTGCCAGCAGTTTTTCAGGGGGCATCAATCAGCCCCAGCATTTT. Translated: CASSFSGGINQPQHF.

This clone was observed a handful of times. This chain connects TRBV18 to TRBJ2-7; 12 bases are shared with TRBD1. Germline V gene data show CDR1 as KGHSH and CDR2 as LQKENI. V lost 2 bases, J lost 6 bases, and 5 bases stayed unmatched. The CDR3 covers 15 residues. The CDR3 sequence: CASSPTGTGGSEQYF. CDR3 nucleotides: TGTGCCAGCTCACCAACTGGGACAGGGGGCTCCGAGCAGTACTTC. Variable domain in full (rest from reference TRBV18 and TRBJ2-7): NAGVMQNPRHLVRRRGQEARLRCSPMKGHSHVYWYRQLPEEGLKFMVYLQKENIIDESGMPKERFSAEFPKEGPSILRIQQVVRGDSAAYFCASSPTGTGGSEQYFGPGTRLTVT.

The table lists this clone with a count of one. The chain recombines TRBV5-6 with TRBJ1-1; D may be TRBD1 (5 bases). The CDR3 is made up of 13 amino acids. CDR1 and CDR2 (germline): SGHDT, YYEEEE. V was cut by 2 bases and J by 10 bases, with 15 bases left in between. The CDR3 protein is CASSFWTGGTAFF. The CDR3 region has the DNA TGTGCCAGCAGCTTCTGGACGGGTGGGACAGCTTTCTTT.

The CDR3 reads CASSYQREETQYF. The DNA of the CDR3 is TGTGCCAGCAGTTATCAGCGCGAGGAGACCCAGTACTTC. The chain uses TRBV6-2 or TRBV6-3 and TRBJ2-5; D is ambiguous. The CDR3 is 13 amino acids. The V end lost 3 bases, the J end lost 5 bases, and 10 bases lay between the germline ends. Per germline, CDR1 MNHEY and CDR2 SVGEGT.

The CDR3 sequence: CASSLSIRDSTNTGELFF. DNA of the CDR3: TGTGCCAGCAGTTTATCGATAAGGGACAGCACGAACACCGGGGAGCTGTTTTTT. The chain couples TRBV27 to TRBJ2-2, with 7 bases lining up with TRBD1. Germline loops: CDR1 MNHEY, CDR2 SMNVEV (reference sequence). J gave up 0 bases and V 0 bases, and 7 bases lay outside the gene matches. The CDR3 sequence is 18 residues long.

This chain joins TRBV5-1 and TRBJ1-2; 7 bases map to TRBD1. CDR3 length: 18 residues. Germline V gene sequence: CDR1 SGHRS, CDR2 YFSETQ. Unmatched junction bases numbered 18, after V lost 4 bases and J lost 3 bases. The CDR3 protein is CASSPRQGVSSADYGYTF. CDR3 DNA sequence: TGCGCCAGCAGCCCTCGGCAGGGGGTTAGTTCCGCTGACTATGGCTACACCTTC.

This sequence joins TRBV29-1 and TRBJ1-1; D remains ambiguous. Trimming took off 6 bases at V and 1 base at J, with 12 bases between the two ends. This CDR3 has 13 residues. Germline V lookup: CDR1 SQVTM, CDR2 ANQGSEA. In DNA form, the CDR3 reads TGCAGCGTCCACAGAGTTACGAACACTGAAGCTTTCTTT. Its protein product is CSVHRVTNTEAFF.

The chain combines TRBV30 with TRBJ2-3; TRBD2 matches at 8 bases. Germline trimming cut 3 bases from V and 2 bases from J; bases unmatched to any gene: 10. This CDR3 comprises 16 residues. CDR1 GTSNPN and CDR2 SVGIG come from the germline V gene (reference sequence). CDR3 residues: CAWRRGGGPSTDTQYF. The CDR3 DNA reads TGTGCCTGGAGGAGGGGCGGGGGGCCGTCCACAGATACGCAGTATTTT.

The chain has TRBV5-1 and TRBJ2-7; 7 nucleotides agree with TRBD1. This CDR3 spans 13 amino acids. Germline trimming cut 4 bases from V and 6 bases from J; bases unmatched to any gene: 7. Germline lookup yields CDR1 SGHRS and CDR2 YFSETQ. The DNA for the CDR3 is TGCGCCAGCAGCCACGACAGGGTTGGCGAGCAGTACTTC. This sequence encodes CASSHDRVGEQYF.

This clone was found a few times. The CDR3, as DNA: TGTGCCAGCAGCTTGGAGTGGGGGGAGGCTTTCTTT. Protein: CASSLEWGEAFF. The chain couples TRBV5-8 to TRBJ1-1; a weak D match, TRBD1 (5 bases). With 0 bases removed from V and 11 bases from J, the gap between germline ends came to 11 bases. CDR1 and CDR2 from the germline V gene are SGHTS and YDEGEE. The CDR3 consists of 12 residues.